These 14 T cell receptor beta chains came from one sample sequenced in a study of blood T cell repertoires in COVID-19 (dated by TCRdb to the early 2020s). Library generation was performed with the immunoSEQ multiplex PCR assay. In its TCRdb copy, this immuneACCESS table keeps in-frame sequences only and misses some clones. Where compared with another copy, unresolved V genes explain less than half of these, and the others have no known cause. This sample lists 310,000 or so clones; approximately 88% were detected once. The top ten clonotypes cover 6.4% of the sample. Sample: peripheral blood. The origin of the receptors is a man in his late teens or twenties who had recovered from COVID-19.

This chain links TRBV7-9 with TRBJ1-1; D gene ambiguous. Germline V CDR1 and CDR2: SEHNR, FQNEAQ (reference sequence). The V end lost 5 bases, the J end lost 4 bases, and 8 bases lay between the germline ends. The length of the CDR3 is 12 residues. The CDR3 DNA follows: TGTGCCAGCAGCGCGGGCCCCACTGAAGCTTTCTTT. It translates to CASSAGPTEAFF.

This clone showed up just once. V gene TRBV24-1 combines with J gene TRBJ2-7, with 8 bases matching TRBD1. V lost 9 bases, J lost 6 bases, and 9 bases stayed unmatched. The CDR3 spans 13 residues. In germline, CDR1 is KGHDR, CDR2 SFDVKD. DNA for the CDR3: TGTGCCACCGGTAGGACAGGGCGGCGCGAGCAGTACTTC. It yields the protein CATGRTGRREQYF.

The chain uses TRBV27 and TRBJ2-7; tentative D call: TRBD1 (6 bases). The CDR3 contains 16 residues. Germline assignment: CDR1 MNHEY and CDR2 SMNVEV (reference sequence). Trimming took off 3 bases at V and 3 bases at J, with 18 bases between the two ends. CDR3 coding DNA: TGTGCCAGCAGTTTTTCCCGACAGGAAAAAAACTACGAGCAGTACTTC. The encoded protein is CASSFSRQEKNYEQYF.

V and J are TRBV28 and TRBJ2-7; the D gene is possibly TRBD1 (6 bases). V lost 5 bases and J 2 bases, leaving 13 bases between the germline ends. Germline V lookup: CDR1 MDHEN, CDR2 SYDVKM. This CDR3 comprises 14 residues. CDR3 region: CASSHQGFAYEQYF. The DNA of the CDR3 is TGTGCCAGCAGTCACCAGGGGTTCGCCTACGAGCAGTACTTC.

The chain carries TRBV7-2 and TRBJ1-3; D possibly corresponds to TRBD1 (5 bases). V was cut by 1 base and J by 9 bases, with 10 bases left in between. Germline CDR1 is SGHTA and CDR2 is FQGNSA. The CDR3 is made up of 13 amino acids. The chain's CDR3 is CASSLVSGGTIYF. The CDR3 region has the DNA TGTGCCAGCAGCTTAGTGTCCGGGGGCACCATATATTTT.

The CDR3 coding sequence is TGTGCCAGCAGCTTCCAAACCGGGGGTTACGAGCAGTACTTC. It translates to CASSFQTGGYEQYF. V is TRBV7-2 and J is TRBJ2-7; weak D call: TRBD2 (6 bases). The germline CDR1 and CDR2 sequences are SGHTA and FQGNSA. V was shortened by 3 bases and J by 4 bases, with 13 bases between the two germline ends. This CDR3 contains 14 residues.

The gene calls are TRBV7-2 and TRBJ2-2; unclear D gene. The CDR3 totals 14 residues. V was shortened by 2 bases and J by 1 base, with 5 bases between the two germline ends. The germline V gene has CDR1 SGHTA and CDR2 FQGNSA. The CDR3 loop is CASSLSRNTGELFF. In nucleotides, the CDR3 is TGTGCCAGCAGCTTATCCCGGAACACCGGGGAGCTGTTTTTT.

This chain links TRBV24-1 with TRBJ2-3; 7 bases map to TRBD1. Germline CDR1 KGHDR, CDR2 SFDVKD. This CDR3 has 15 residues. Trimming cost V 2 bases and J 4 bases; bases outside gene matches: 5. Here the CDR3 DNA reads TGTGCCACCAGTGATTCCCGACAGGGCGCAGATACGCAGTATTTT. Amino acids: CATSDSRQGADTQYF.

The V and J genes are TRBV13 and TRBJ1-2; TRBD1 matches at 8 bases. CDR1 is PRHDT and CDR2 is FYEKMQ in the germline V gene (reference sequence). This CDR3 is 16 amino acids long. Germline trimming cut 3 bases from V and 7 bases from J; bases unmatched to any gene: 13. CDR3 sequence reads: CASSFVAGQGALGYTF. CDR3 DNA sequence: TGTGCCAGCAGCTTTGTCGCCGGGCAGGGGGCACTTGGCTACACCTTC.

The V and J genes are TRBV5-1 and TRBJ2-7; 9 bases match TRBD1. Germline V lookup: CDR1 SGHRS, CDR2 YFSETQ. CDR3 length equals 14 residues. The V and J ends lost 4 bases and 5 bases, in that order; junction bases with no gene match: 7. The CDR3 loop is CASSPGQGVDEQYF. The CDR3 nucleotides are TGCGCCAGCAGCCCGGGACAGGGAGTGGACGAGCAGTACTTC.

This clone is a singleton in its sample. The gene calls are TRBV5-5 and TRBJ2-3; TRBD1 is a possible D gene (8 bases). CDR1 is SGHKS and CDR2 is YYEKEE in the germline V gene (reference sequence). V shed 4 bases and J shed 0 bases, with 21 bases lying between them. CDR3 size: 18 residues. The CDR3 coding sequence is TGTGCCAGCAGCCGTGGACAGGGAGGGATGGTGAGCACAGATACGCAGTATTTT. Its translation is CASSRGQGGMVSTDTQYF.

This clone was detected a few times. The chain carries TRBV10-3 and TRBJ1-1, with 7 bases matching TRBD1. The CDR3 length is 17 residues. J was trimmed by 4 bases and V by 3 bases; bases with no gene match: 14. Per germline, CDR1 ENHRY and CDR2 SYGVKD. The CDR3 sequence is CAISDPPTQGFSTEAFF. CDR3 DNA: TGTGCCATCAGTGACCCACCGACACAGGGGTTTTCCACTGAAGCTTTCTTT.

V is TRBV5-4 and J is TRBJ1-2; 7 nucleotides align to TRBD1. Germline loops: CDR1 SGHNT, CDR2 YYREEE (reference sequence). The CDR3 extends over 17 amino acids. Trimming removed 4 bases from V and 3 bases from J; junction bases left unmatched: 15. The CDR3, as DNA: TGTGCCAGCAGCCCAGACCCCCCAGGACAGGTGGACTATGGCTACACCTTC. Translation: CASSPDPPGQVDYGYTF.

The rearrangement uses TRBV7-9 and TRBJ2-2; D call uncertain. The CDR3 extends over 14 amino acids. V was cut by 5 bases and J by 3 bases, with 10 bases left in between. The germline gives CDR1 SEHNR, CDR2 FQNEAQ (reference sequence). The CDR3 sequence: CASSPRLDTGELFF. The CDR3 nucleotides read TGTGCCAGCAGCCCCAGACTGGACACCGGGGAGCTGTTTTTT.